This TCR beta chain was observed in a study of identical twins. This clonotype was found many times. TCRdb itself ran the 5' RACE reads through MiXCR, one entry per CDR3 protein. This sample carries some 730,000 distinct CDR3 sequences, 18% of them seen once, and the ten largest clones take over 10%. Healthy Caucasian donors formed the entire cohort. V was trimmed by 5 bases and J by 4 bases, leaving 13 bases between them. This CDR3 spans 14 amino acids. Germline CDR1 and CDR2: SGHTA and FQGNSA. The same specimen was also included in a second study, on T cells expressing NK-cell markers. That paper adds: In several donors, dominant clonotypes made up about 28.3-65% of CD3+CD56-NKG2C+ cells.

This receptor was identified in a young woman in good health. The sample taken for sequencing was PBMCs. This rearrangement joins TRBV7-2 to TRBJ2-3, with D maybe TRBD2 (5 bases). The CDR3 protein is CASSPGRGPDTQYF. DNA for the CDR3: TGTGCCAGCAGCCCCGGGCGAGGGCCAGATACGCAGTATTTT.